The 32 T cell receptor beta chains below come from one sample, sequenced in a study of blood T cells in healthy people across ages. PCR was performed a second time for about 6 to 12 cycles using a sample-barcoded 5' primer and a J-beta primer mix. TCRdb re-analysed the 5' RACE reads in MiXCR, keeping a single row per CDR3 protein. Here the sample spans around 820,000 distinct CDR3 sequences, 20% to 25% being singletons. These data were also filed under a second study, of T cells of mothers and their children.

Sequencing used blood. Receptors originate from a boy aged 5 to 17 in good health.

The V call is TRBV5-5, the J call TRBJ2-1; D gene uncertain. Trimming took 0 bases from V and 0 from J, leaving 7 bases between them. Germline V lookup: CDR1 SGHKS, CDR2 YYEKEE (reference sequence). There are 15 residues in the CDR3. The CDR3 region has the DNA TGTGCCAGCAGCTTGGAGTGGGACTCCTACAATGAGCAGTTCTTC. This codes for CASSLEWDSYNEQFF. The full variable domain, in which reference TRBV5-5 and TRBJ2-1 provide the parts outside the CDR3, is DAGVTQSPTHLIKTRGQQVTLRCSPISGHKSVSWYQQVLGQGPQFIFQYYEKEERGRGNFPDRFSARQFPNYSSELNVNALLLGDSALYLCASSLEWDSYNEQFFGPGTRLTVL.

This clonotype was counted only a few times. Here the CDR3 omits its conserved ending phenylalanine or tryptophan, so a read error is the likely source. CDR3 in amino acids: CASSQRLASTSGGWNEQFL. CDR3 coding DNA: TGTGCCAGCAGCCAACGACTGGCGTCCACTAGCGGGGGGTGGAATGAGCAGTTCCTC. This sequence joins TRBV3-1 and TRBJ2-1, with TRBD2 identical over 12 bases. The length of the CDR3 is 19 residues. V gave up 2 bases and J gave up 7 bases; unmatched junction bases: 15. CDR1 is LGHDT and CDR2 is YNNKEL in the germline V gene (reference sequence).

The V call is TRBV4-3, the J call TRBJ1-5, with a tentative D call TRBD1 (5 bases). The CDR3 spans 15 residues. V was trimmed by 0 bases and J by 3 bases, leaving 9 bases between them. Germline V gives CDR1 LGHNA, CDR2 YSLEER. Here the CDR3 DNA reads TGCGCCAGCAGCCAAGATTCAGGGACCAATCAGCCCCAGCATTTT. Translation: CASSQDSGTNQPQHF.

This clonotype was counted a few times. CDR3 amino acids: CASSLAPGQGYYEQYF. CDR3 coding DNA: TGCGCCAGCAGCTTGGCCCCGGGCCAGGGATACTACGAGCAGTACTTC. This chain connects TRBV5-1 to TRBJ2-7; maybe TRBD1 (5 bases). The CDR3 is 16 residues long. Germline V gene sequence: CDR1 SGHRS, CDR2 YFSETQ. V was shortened by 0 bases and J by 3 bases, with 16 bases between the two germline ends.

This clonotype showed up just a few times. The CDR3 loop is CASSTYRVSDTEAFF. CDR3 nucleotide sequence: TGTGCCAGCAGCACCTACAGGGTTTCGGACACTGAAGCTTTCTTT. The chain couples TRBV7-2 to TRBJ1-1; D may be TRBD1 (6 bases). This CDR3 contains 15 residues. V dropped 5 bases and J dropped 3 bases, with 16 bases sitting between them. The germline CDR1 and CDR2 sequences are SGHTA and FQGNSA.

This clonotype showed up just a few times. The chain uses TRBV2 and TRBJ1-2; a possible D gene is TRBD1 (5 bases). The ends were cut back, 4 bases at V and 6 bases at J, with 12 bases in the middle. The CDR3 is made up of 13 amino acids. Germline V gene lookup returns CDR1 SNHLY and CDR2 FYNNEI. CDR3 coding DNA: TGTGCCAGCAGTGTTGGCAGGGTTGATGGCTACACCTTC. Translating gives CASSVGRVDGYTF.

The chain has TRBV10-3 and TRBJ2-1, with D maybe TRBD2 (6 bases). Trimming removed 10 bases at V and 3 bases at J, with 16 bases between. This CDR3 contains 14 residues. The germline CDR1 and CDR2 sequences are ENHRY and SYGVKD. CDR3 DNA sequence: TGTGCCACTCTCCGGGACTTACTCTACAATGAGCAGTTCTTC. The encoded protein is CATLRDLLYNEQFF.

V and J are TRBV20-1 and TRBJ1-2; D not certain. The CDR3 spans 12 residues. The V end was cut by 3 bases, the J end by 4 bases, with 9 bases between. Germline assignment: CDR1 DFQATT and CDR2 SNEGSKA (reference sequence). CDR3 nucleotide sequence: TGCAGTGCTAGCCAAGGAGTCTATGGCTACACCTTC. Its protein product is CSASQGVYGYTF.

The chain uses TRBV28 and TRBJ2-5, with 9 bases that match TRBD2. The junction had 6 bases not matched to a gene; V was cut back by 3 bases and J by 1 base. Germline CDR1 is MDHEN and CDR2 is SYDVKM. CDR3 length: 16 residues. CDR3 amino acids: CASSFPPTSGQETQYF. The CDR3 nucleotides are TGTGCCAGCAGTTTCCCCCCGACTAGCGGCCAAGAGACCCAGTACTTC.

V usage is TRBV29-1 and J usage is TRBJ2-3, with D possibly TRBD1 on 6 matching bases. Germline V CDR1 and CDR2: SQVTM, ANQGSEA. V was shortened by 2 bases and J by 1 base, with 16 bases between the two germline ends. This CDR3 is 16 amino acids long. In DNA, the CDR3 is TGCAGCGTTGAAAGGGCTGTGAACAGGGGCACAGATACGCAGTATTTT. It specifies CSVERAVNRGTDTQYF.

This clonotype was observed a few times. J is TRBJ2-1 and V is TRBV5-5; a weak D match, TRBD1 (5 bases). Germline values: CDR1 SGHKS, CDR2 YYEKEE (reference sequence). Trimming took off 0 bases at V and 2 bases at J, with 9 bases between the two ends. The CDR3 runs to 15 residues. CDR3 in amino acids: CASSLESGTYNEQFF. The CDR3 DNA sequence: TGTGCCAGCAGCTTGGAGTCAGGGACCTACAATGAGCAGTTCTTC. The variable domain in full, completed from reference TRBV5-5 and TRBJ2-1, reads DAGVTQSPTHLIKTRGQQVTLRCSPISGHKSVSWYQQVLGQGPQFIFQYYEKEERGRGNFPDRFSARQFPNYSSELNVNALLLGDSALYLCASSLESGTYNEQFFGPGTRLTVL.

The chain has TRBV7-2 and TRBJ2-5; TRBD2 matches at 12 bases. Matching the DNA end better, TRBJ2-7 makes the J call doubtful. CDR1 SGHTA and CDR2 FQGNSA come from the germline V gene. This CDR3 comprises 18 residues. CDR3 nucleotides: TGTGCCAGCAGCTTATACTCCTTTTGGACTAGCGGGACCTACGAGCAGTACTTC. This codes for CASSLYSFWTSGTYEQYF.

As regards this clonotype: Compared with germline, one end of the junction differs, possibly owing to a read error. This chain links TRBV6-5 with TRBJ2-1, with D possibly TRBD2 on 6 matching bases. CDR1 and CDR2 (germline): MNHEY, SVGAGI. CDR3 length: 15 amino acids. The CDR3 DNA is TGTGCCAGCAGGCTTTCGGGAGACGCCTACAATGGGCAGTTCTTC. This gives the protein CASRLSGDAYNGQFF.

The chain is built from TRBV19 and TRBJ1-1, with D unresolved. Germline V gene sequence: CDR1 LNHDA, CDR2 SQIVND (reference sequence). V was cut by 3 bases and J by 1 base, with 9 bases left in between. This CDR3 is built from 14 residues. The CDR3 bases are TGTGCCAGTAGTATCTTAGACACGAACACTGAAGCTTTCTTT. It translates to CASSILDTNTEAFF.

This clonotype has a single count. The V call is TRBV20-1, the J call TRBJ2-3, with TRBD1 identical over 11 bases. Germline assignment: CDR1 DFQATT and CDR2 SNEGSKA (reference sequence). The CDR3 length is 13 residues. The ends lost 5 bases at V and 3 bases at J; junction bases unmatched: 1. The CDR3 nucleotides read TGCAGTGCTTGGGACAGGGGGACAGATACGCAGTATTTT. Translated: CSAWDRGTDTQYF.

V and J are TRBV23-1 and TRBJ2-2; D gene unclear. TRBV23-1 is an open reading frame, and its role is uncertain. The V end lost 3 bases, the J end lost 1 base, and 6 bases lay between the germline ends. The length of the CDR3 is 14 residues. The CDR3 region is CASSHVLNTGELFF. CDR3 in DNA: TGCGCCAGCAGTCACGTCCTGAACACCGGGGAGCTGTTTTTT.

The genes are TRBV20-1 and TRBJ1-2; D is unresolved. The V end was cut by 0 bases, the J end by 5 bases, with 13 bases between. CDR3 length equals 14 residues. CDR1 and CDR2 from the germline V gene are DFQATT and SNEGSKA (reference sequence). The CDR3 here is CSARDPKSLYGYTF. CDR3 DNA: TGCAGTGCTAGAGATCCGAAGTCCCTTTATGGCTACACCTTC.

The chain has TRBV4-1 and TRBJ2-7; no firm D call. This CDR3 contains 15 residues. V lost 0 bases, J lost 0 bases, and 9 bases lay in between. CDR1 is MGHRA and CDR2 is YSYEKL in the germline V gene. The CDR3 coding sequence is TGCGCCAGCAGCCAAGATCGCCCTGTCTCCTACGAGCAGTACTTC. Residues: CASSQDRPVSYEQYF.

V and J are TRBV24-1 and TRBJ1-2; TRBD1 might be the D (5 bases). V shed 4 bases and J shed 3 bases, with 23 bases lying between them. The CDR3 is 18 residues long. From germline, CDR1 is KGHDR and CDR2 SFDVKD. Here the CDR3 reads CATSDEKATLDNHYGYTF. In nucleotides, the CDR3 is TGTGCCACCAGTGACGAAAAAGCCACCCTGGACAATCACTATGGCTACACCTTC.

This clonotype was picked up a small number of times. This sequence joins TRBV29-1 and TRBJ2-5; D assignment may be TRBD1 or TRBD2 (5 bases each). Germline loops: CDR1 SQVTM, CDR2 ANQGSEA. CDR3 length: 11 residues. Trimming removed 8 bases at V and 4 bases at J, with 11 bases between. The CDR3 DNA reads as TGCAGCCTCTCGAGGGGAGAGACCCAGTACTTC. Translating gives CSLSRGETQYF.

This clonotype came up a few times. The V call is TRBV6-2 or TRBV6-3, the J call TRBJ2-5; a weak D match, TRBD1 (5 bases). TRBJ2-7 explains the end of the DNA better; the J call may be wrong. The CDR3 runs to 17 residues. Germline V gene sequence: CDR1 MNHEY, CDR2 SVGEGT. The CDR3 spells CASSYEPGPGWDYEQYF. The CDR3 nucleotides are TGTGCCAGCAGTTACGAACCAGGGCCAGGATGGGACTACGAGCAGTACTTC.

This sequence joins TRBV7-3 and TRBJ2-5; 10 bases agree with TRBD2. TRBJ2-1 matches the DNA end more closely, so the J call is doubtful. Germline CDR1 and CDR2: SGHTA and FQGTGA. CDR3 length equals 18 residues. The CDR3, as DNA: TGTGCCAGCAGCTTAATTGCTAGCGGGAGCCCCGGGGTAAATGAGCAGTTCTTC. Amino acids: CASSLIASGSPGVNEQFF.

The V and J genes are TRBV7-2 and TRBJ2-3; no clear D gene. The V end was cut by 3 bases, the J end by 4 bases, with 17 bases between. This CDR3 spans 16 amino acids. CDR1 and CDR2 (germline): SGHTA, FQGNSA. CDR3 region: CASSLTVNLAADTQYF. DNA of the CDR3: TGTGCCAGCAGCTTGACTGTCAATTTGGCTGCAGATACGCAGTATTTT.

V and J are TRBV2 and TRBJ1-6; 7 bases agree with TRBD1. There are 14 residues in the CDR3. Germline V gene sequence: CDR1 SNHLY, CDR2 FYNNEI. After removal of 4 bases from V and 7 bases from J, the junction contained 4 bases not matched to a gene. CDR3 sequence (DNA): TGTGCCAGCAGTGCCCAGGGGGTGAATTCACCCCTCCACTTT. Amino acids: CASSAQGVNSPLHF.

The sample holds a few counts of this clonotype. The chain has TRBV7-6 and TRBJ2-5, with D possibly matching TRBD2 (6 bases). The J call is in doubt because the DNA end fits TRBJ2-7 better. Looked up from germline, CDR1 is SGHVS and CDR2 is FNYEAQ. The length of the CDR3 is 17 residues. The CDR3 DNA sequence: TGTGCCAGCAGCTTAGGGGCCCAGGAGGGCGTAACCTACGAGCAGTACTTC. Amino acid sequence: CASSLGAQEGVTYEQYF.

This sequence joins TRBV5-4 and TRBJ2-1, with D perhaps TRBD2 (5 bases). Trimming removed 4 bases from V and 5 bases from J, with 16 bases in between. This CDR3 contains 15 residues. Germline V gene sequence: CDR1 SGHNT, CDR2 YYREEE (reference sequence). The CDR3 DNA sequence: TGTGCCAGCAGCCCCTGGGAAACTAGAGACAATGAGCAGTTCTTC. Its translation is CASSPWETRDNEQFF. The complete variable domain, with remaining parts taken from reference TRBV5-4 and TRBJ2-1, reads ETGVTQSPTHLIKTRGQQVTLRCSSQSGHNTVSWYQQALGQGPQFIFQYYREEENGRGNFPPRFSGLQFPNYSSELNVNALELDDSALYLCASSPWETRDNEQFFGPGTRLTVL.

This CDR3 reads CASSPQSSRGDTQYF. CDR3 sequence (DNA): TGCGCCAGCAGCCCCCAGAGCTCTAGGGGAGATACGCAGTATTTT. The chain joins TRBV5-1 to TRBJ2-3, with a weak D call TRBD1 (5 bases). CDR1 is SGHRS and CDR2 is YFSETQ in the germline V gene. V lost 4 bases to trimming and J lost 5 bases, with 17 bases between them. The CDR3 consists of 15 residues.

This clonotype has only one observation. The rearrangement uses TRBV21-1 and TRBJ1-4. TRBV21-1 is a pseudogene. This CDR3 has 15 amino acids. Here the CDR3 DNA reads TGTGCCAGCAGCAAGAATGGTTCGGCAGATGAAAAACTGTTTTTT. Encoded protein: CASSKNGSADEKLFF.

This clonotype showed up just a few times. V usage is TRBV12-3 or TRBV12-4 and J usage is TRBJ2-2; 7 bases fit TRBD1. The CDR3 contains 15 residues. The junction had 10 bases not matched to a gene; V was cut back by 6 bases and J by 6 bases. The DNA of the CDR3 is TGTGCCAGCAGCCTACAGGGGTTGGGGGCCGGGGAGCTGTTTTTT. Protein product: CASSLQGLGAGELFF.

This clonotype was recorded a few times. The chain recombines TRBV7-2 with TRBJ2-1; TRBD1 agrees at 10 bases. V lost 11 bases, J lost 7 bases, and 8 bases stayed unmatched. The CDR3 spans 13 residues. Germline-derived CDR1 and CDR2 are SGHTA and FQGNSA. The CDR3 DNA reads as TGTGCCGCGCGACAGGGGGCGGGGAATGAGCAGTTCTTC. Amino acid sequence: CAARQGAGNEQFF. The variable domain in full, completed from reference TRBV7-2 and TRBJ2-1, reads GAGVSQSPSNKVTEKGKDVELRCDPISGHTALYWYRQSLGQGLEFLIYFQGNSAPDKSGLPSDRFSAERTGGSVSTLTIQRTQQEDSAVYLCAARQGAGNEQFFGPGTRLTVL.

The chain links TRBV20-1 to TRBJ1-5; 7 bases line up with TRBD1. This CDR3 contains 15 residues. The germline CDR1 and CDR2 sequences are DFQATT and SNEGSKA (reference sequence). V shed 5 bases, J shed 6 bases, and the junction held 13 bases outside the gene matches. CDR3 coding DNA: TGCAGTGCTGCGGCCGGGACAGATCTCTTTCAGCCCCAGCATTTT. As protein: CSAAAGTDLFQPQHF.

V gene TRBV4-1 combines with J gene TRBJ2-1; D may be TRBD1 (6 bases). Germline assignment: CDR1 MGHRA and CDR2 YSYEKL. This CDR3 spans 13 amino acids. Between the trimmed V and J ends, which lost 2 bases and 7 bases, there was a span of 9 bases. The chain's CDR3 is CASSQQGPNEQFF. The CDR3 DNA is TGCGCCAGCAGCCAACAGGGGCCAAATGAGCAGTTCTTC.